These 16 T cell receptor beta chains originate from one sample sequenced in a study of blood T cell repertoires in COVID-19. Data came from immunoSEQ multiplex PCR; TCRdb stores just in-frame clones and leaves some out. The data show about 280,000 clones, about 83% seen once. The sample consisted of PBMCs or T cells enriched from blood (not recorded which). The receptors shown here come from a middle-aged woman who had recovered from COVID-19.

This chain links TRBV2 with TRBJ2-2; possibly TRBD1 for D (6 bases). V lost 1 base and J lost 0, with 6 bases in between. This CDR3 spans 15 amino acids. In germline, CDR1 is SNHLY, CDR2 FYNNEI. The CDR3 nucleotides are TGTGCCAGCAGTGAAGGGACAGCGAACACCGGGGAGCTGTTTTTT. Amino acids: CASSEGTANTGELFF.

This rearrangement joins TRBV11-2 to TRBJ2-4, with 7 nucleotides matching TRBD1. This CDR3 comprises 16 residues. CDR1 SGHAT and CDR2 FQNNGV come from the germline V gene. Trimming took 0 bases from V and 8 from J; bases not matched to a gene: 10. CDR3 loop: CASSLDLQGGFYIQYF. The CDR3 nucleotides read TGTGCCAGCAGCTTAGATCTACAAGGGGGCTTCTACATTCAGTACTTC.

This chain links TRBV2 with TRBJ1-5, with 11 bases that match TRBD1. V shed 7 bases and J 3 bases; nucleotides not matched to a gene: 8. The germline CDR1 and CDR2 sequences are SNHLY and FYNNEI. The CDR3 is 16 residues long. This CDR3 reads CASKGQGVPYNQPQHF. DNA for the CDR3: TGTGCCAGCAAGGGACAGGGGGTTCCCTACAATCAGCCCCAGCATTTT.

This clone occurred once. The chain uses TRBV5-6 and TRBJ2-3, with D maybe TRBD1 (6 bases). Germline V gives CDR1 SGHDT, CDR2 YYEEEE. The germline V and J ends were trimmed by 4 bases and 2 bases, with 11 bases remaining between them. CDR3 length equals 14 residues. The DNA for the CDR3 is TGTGCCAGCAGCAACGGGGACATCACAGATACGCAGTATTTT. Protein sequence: CASSNGDITDTQYF. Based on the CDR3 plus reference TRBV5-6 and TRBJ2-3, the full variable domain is DAGVTQSPTHLIKTRGQQVTLRCSPKSGHDTVSWYQQALGQGPQFIFQYYEEEERQRGNFPDRFSGHQFPNYSSELNVNALLLGDSALYLCASSNGDITDTQYFGPGTRLTVL.

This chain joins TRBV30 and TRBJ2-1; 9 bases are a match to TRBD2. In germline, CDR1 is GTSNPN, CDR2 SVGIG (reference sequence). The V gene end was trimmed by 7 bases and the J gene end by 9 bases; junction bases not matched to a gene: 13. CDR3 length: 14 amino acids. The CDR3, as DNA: TGTGCCTCATTAGCGGGGGCCTTTGGGGGTGAGCAGTTCTTC. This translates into CASLAGAFGGEQFF.

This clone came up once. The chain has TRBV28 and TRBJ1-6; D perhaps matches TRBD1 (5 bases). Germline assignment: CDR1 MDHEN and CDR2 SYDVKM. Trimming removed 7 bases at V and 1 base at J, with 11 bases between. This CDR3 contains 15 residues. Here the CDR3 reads CASISQGSYNSPLHF. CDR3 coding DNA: TGTGCCAGCATTAGCCAGGGTTCCTATAATTCACCCCTCCACTTT.

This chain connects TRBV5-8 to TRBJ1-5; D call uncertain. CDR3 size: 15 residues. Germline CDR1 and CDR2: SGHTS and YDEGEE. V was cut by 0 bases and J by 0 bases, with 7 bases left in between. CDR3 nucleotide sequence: TGTGCCAGCAGCTTGGGACTGAGTAGCAATCAGCCCCAGCATTTT. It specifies CASSLGLSSNQPQHF.

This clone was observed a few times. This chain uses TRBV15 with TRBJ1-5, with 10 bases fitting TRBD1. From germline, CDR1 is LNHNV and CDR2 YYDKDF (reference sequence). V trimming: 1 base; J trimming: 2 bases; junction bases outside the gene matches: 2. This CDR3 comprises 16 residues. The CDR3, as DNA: TGTGCCACCAGCAGAGGGGACAGGGGAGGCAATCAGCCCCAGCATTTT. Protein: CATSRGDRGGNQPQHF.

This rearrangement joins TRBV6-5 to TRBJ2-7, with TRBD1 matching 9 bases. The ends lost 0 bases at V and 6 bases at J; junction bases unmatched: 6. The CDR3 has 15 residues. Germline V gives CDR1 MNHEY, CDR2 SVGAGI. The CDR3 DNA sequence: TGTGCCAGCAGTTACTCAGGGACAGGGTCCCTCGAGCAGTACTTC. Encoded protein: CASSYSGTGSLEQYF.

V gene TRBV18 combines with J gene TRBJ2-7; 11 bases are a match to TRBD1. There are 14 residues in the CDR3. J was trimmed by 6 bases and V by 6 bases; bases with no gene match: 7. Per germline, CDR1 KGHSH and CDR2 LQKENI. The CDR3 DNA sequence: TGTGCCAGCTCCCGGACAGGGGGCAACCCCGAGCAGTACTTC. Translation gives CASSRTGGNPEQYF.

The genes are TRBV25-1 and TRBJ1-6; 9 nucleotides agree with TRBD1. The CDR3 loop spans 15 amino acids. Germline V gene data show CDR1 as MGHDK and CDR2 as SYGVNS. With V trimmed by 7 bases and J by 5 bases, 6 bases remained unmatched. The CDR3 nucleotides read TGTGCCAGCAACCCGGGACAGGGTGATAATTCACCCCTCCACTTT. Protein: CASNPGQGDNSPLHF.

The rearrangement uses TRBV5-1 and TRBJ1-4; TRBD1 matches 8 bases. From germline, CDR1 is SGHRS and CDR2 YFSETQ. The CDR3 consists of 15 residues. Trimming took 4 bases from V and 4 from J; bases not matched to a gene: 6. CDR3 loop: CASSETGANNEKLFF. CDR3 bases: TGCGCCAGCAGCGAGACAGGGGCGAATAATGAAAAACTGTTTTTT. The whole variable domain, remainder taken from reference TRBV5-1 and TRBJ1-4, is KAGVTQTPRYLIKTRGQQVTLSCSPISGHRSVSWYQQTPGQGLQFLFEYFSETQRNKGNFPGRFSGRQFSNSRSEMNVSTLELGDSALYLCASSETGANNEKLFFGSGTQLSVL.

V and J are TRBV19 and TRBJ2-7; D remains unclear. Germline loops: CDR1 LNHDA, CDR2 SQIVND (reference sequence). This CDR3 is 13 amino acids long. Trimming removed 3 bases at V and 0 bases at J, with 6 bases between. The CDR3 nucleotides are TGTGCCAGTAGTATCGGTTTCTCCTACGAGCAGTACTTC. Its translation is CASSIGFSYEQYF.

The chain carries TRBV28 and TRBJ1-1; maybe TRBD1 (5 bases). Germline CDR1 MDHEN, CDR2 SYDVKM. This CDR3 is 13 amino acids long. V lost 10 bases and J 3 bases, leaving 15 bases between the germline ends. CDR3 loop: CATKGFSYTEAFF. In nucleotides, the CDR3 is TGTGCCACGAAGGGGTTTTCGTACACTGAAGCTTTCTTT.

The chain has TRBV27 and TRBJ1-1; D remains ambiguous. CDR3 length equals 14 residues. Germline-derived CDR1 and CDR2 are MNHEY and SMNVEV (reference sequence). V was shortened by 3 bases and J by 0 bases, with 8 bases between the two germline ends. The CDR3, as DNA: TGTGCCAGCAGTTTGGTGGGCTTGAACACTGAAGCTTTCTTT. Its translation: CASSLVGLNTEAFF.

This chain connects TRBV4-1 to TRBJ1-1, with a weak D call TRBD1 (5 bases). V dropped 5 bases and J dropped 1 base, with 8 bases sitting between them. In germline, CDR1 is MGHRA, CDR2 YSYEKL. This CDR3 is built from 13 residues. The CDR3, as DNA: TGCGCCAGCAGCGCCACAGGGAACACTGAAGCTTTCTTT. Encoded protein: CASSATGNTEAFF.